The sequence of this T cell receptor (beta chain) was determined in a study of control samples from healthy donors and cancer patients. This table comes from immunoSEQ multiplex PCR, and its TCRdb copy is limited to in-frame clones, with some not included. The sample has around 74,000 clones, roughly 92% seen once. The receptor's source is a woman aged 55-75 years in good health. Sequenced input: blood.

The CDR3 nucleotides are TGTGCCAGCAGTCGGGACGGAAACGGGGAGCTGTTTTTT. This sequence encodes CASSRDGNGELFF. The genes are TRBV5-4 and TRBJ2-2; TRBD1 or TRBD2 may be the D gene (5 bases each). V was pared by 5 bases and J by 7 bases, with 12 bases between. CDR3 length: 13 residues. Germline values: CDR1 SGHNT, CDR2 YYREEE (reference sequence).